This entry lists 8 T cell receptor beta chains sequenced from one sample in a study of T cells in Graves' hyperthyroidism and ophthalmopathy. Using RNA transcripts as the source, TCR beta CDR3 regions were amplified. HTBI primers drove first-round RT-PCR of the TCR CDR3. TCRdb reprocessed the multiplex PCR reads with MiXCR, giving one entry per CDR3 protein. The data hold approximately 610,000 distinct CDR3 sequences, with over 15% observed a single time. The material sequenced was blood. All receptors come from a woman aged 18-29 years with Graves' hyperthyroidism.

Only a few counts were recorded for this clonotype. The chain carries TRBV29-1 and TRBJ2-7; no reliable D call. The CDR3 has 15 residues. The germline CDR1 and CDR2 sequences are SQVTM and ANQGSEA. Trimming took 1 base from V and 1 from J, leaving 14 bases between them. The CDR3 nucleotides read TGCAGCGTTGAAGTCCTTGTCCTCGGGTCCTACGAGCAGTACTTC. Translation gives CSVEVLVLGSYEQYF.

This chain links TRBV24-1 with TRBJ2-5; D gene unclear. The CDR3 length is 14 residues. The V gene's germline CDR1 is KGHDR and CDR2 SFDVKD. Deletions cut 1 base from V and 5 bases from J, with 10 bases between. CDR3 sequence reads: CATSDFSPGETQYF. For the CDR3, the DNA is TGTGCCACCAGTGATTTTTCCCCTGGGGAGACCCAGTACTTC.

This clonotype occurred many times. The chain uses TRBV6-5 and TRBJ2-1; tentatively, D is TRBD1 or TRBD2 (5 bases each). Germline CDR1 MNHEY, CDR2 SVGAGI. V lost 7 bases to trimming and J lost 9 bases, with 16 bases between them. The CDR3 runs to 13 residues. CDR3 region: CASTGWETVEQFF. CDR3 nucleotide sequence: TGTGCCAGCACAGGGTGGGAGACCGTTGAGCAGTTCTTC.

The J gene is TRBJ1-1, the V gene TRBV12-3 or TRBV12-4; D unclear. Between the trimmed V and J ends, which lost 4 bases and 3 bases, there was a span of 9 bases. The CDR3 totals 13 residues. CDR3 in DNA: TGTGCCAGCAGTTCCCAGGAGGACACTGAAGCTTTCTTT. Protein product: CASSSQEDTEAFF.

This rearrangement joins TRBV7-9 to TRBJ1-1; D not certain. The V gene's germline CDR1 is SEHNR and CDR2 FQNEAQ (reference sequence). The CDR3 runs 12 residues. With 8 bases removed from V and 2 bases from J, the gap between germline ends came to 9 bases. The CDR3 here is CASLDGNTEAFF. CDR3 nucleotides: TGTGCCAGCCTAGACGGAAACACTGAAGCTTTCTTT. The full variable domain, in which reference TRBV7-9 and TRBJ1-1 provide the parts outside the CDR3, is DTGVSQNPRHKITKRGQNVTFRCDPISEHNRLYWYRQTLGQGPEFLTYFQNEAQLEKSRLLSDRFSAERPKGSFSTLEIQRTEQGDSAMYLCASLDGNTEAFFGQGTRLTVV.

This clonotype came up a few times. V is TRBV15 and J is TRBJ1-4; TRBD1 might be the D (6 bases). V lost 4 bases and J 7 bases, leaving 10 bases between the germline ends. This CDR3 contains 13 residues. The germline V gene has CDR1 LNHNV and CDR2 YYDKDF (reference sequence). CDR3 region: CATSNRAGEKLFF. The DNA for the CDR3 is TGTGCCACCAGCAACAGGGCGGGTGAAAAACTGTTTTTT.

This clonotype was counted a few times. The chain recombines TRBV13 with TRBJ2-5; 7 bases are shared with TRBD2. The CDR3 length is 14 residues. Germline assignment: CDR1 PRHDT and CDR2 FYEKMQ (reference sequence). V was pared by 5 bases and J by 11 bases, with 14 bases of the junction left unmatched. CDR3 in DNA: TGTGCCAGCAGCACCTATTCCGGGGACTATAAACAGTACTTC. It specifies CASSTYSGDYKQYF.

This clonotype was recorded many times. The chain recombines TRBV27 with TRBJ1-5; 7 nucleotides line up with TRBD1. Germline V CDR1 and CDR2: MNHEY, SMNVEV (reference sequence). This CDR3 has 18 residues. The ends lost 3 bases at V and 0 bases at J; junction bases unmatched: 11. As DNA, the CDR3 is TGTGCCAGCAGTTTGTCGGCTCCCGGGACAGTTAGCAATCAGCCCCAGCATTTT. It yields the protein CASSLSAPGTVSNQPQHF.